These T cell receptor beta chains were read from a single sample in a study of OX40 agonist ivuxolimab in advanced cancers. Libraries were prepared by immunoSEQ multiplex PCR; TCRdb keeps only in-frame clonotypes and omits some of them. Here the sample spans roughly 77,000 clones, roughly 80% being singletons. The sample in question was CD4+ or CD8+ T cells sorted from blood, obtained in a trial of the OX40 agonist ivuxolimab. The receptors come from an adult with an advanced solid tumor such as melanoma, head and neck, liver or kidney cancer. The CDR3 runs from the conserved cysteine through the conserved F or W. The order of the fields is V gene, J gene, clone size, CDR3 protein. Size tells how often a clone was seen (once, few, many) or the class of an expanded clone, and some rows leave it out.

v_gene: TRBV18
j_gene: TRBJ2-1
abundance: -
CDR3aa: CASSPGVEPFF

v_gene: TRBV6-5
j_gene: TRBJ2-7
abundance: -
CDR3aa: CASSYSGTLLLYEQYF

v_gene: TRBV6-5
j_gene: TRBJ1-4
abundance: -
CDR3aa: CASSPPSTNEKLFF

v_gene: TRBV2
j_gene: TRBJ2-5
abundance: -
CDR3aa: CASRAGQRQETQYF

v_gene: TRBV19
j_gene: TRBJ2-7
abundance: -
CDR3aa: CASSIWGRSYEQYF

v_gene: TRBV6-4
j_gene: TRBJ2-1
abundance: -
CDR3aa: CASSDSSGSRNEQFF

v_gene: TRBV6-6
j_gene: TRBJ2-7
abundance: -
CDR3aa: CASSGDSSGPYEQYF

v_gene: TRBV4-1
j_gene: -
abundance: -
CDR3aa: CASSQDAGNEQYF

v_gene: TRBV4-3
j_gene: TRBJ1-1
abundance: -
CDR3aa: CASSQDAGGDTEAFF

v_gene: TRBV7-9
j_gene: TRBJ1-4
abundance: -
CDR3aa: CASSPAWTGGEKLFF

v_gene: TRBV7-3
j_gene: TRBJ1-2
abundance: -
CDR3aa: CASSRDQAAYGYTF

v_gene: TRBV2
j_gene: TRBJ2-1
abundance: -
CDR3aa: CASSVTPYNEQFF

v_gene: TRBV5-4
j_gene: TRBJ2-5
abundance: -
CDR3aa: CASSLNNPRSVPQETQYF

v_gene: TRBV11-1
j_gene: TRBJ2-1
abundance: -
CDR3aa: CASSLLLDNEQFF

v_gene: TRBV5-1
j_gene: TRBJ1-2
abundance: -
CDR3aa: CASSRDMTGTSYGYTF

v_gene: TRBV11-2
j_gene: TRBJ1-6
abundance: -
CDR3aa: CASSGAQVSYNSPLHF

v_gene: TRBV18
j_gene: TRBJ1-5
abundance: -
CDR3aa: CASSLLGDSNQPQHF

v_gene: TRBV11-1
j_gene: TRBJ2-5
abundance: -
CDR3aa: CASSLRTASQETQYF

v_gene: TRBV27
j_gene: TRBJ1-1
abundance: -
CDR3aa: CASSLRQGWSTEAFF

v_gene: TRBV10-3
j_gene: TRBJ1-5
abundance: -
CDR3aa: CAIKQGEPGPQHF

v_gene: TRBV9
j_gene: TRBJ2-6
abundance: -
CDR3aa: CASSKTGTGTGANVLTF

v_gene: TRBV5-4
j_gene: TRBJ1-1
abundance: once
CDR3aa: CASSSPGHGNTEAFF

v_gene: TRBV4-1
j_gene: TRBJ2-7
abundance: -
CDR3aa: CASSQARGVYEQYF

v_gene: TRBV19
j_gene: TRBJ2-2
abundance: -
CDR3aa: CASHLGSTGELFF

v_gene: TRBV6-6
j_gene: TRBJ1-4
abundance: -
CDR3aa: CASRDQAVGEKLFF

v_gene: TRBV19
j_gene: TRBJ1-3
abundance: -
CDR3aa: CASALSQAAPGNTIYF

v_gene: TRBV7-8
j_gene: TRBJ1-2
abundance: -
CDR3aa: CASSLEATDYGYTF

v_gene: TRBV7-2
j_gene: TRBJ2-1
abundance: -
CDR3aa: CASSLDGLARVNEQFF

v_gene: TRBV11-2
j_gene: TRBJ2-1
abundance: -
CDR3aa: CASSKGQSSYNEQFF

v_gene: TRBV18
j_gene: TRBJ2-7
abundance: -
CDR3aa: CASSPSRITYEQYF

v_gene: TRBV15
j_gene: TRBJ1-2
abundance: medium-sized
CDR3aa: CATSRVRMRGSGDQRPNYGYTF

v_gene: TRBV27
j_gene: TRBJ2-1
abundance: -
CDR3aa: CASSLSGLADYNEQFF

v_gene: TRBV19
j_gene: TRBJ2-7
abundance: -
CDR3aa: CASRRAKGSYEQYF

v_gene: TRBV6-6
j_gene: TRBJ2-1
abundance: few
CDR3aa: CASISRDEQFF

v_gene: TRBV10-1
j_gene: TRBJ1-2
abundance: -
CDR3aa: CASSGVEGPEGGYTF

v_gene: TRBV30
j_gene: TRBJ2-7
abundance: -
CDR3aa: CAWSGTGTLYEQYF

v_gene: TRBV5-1
j_gene: TRBJ2-3
abundance: -
CDR3aa: CASSLSGGPADTQYF

v_gene: TRBV2
j_gene: TRBJ2-5
abundance: -
CDR3aa: CASNSFLGEGEQYF

v_gene: TRBV19
j_gene: TRBJ1-2
abundance: -
CDR3aa: CASSILRGNLNYGYTF

v_gene: TRBV27
j_gene: TRBJ1-1
abundance: -
CDR3aa: CASSLRGGGWTEAFF

v_gene: TRBV7-6
j_gene: TRBJ1-4
abundance: -
CDR3aa: CASSLNLPGLGEKLFF

v_gene: TRBV18
j_gene: TRBJ1-3
abundance: -
CDR3aa: CASSPGPQESGNTIYF

v_gene: TRBV7-3
j_gene: TRBJ2-3
abundance: -
CDR3aa: CASSRGGGTDTQYF

v_gene: TRBV25-1
j_gene: TRBJ2-5
abundance: -
CDR3aa: CASSEGSGGAGTQYF

v_gene: TRBV19
j_gene: TRBJ1-1
abundance: -
CDR3aa: CASTIRENTEAFF

v_gene: TRBV6-1
j_gene: TRBJ1-3
abundance: -
CDR3aa: CASTLTGAGNTIYF

v_gene: TRBV28
j_gene: TRBJ2-5
abundance: -
CDR3aa: CASSLVPTGQETQYF

v_gene: TRBV4-1
j_gene: TRBJ2-3
abundance: -
CDR3aa: CASNLGTADTDTQYF

v_gene: TRBV18
j_gene: TRBJ2-1
abundance: -
CDR3aa: CASSPKLAGGQDQFF

v_gene: TRBV19
j_gene: TRBJ2-2
abundance: -
CDR3aa: CASSRTSGGYTGELFF

v_gene: TRBV10-3
j_gene: TRBJ1-3
abundance: -
CDR3aa: CATYPPGLNTIYF

v_gene: TRBV5-6
j_gene: TRBJ2-7
abundance: once
CDR3aa: CASSSRQTLNEQYF

v_gene: TRBV19
j_gene: TRBJ1-2
abundance: once
CDR3aa: CASSMLNAGAPYGYTF

v_gene: TRBV11-1
j_gene: TRBJ1-1
abundance: -
CDR3aa: CASSLQGRTEAFF

v_gene: TRBV19
j_gene: TRBJ2-7
abundance: -
CDR3aa: CASSTRGWYEQYF

v_gene: TRBV30
j_gene: TRBJ2-5
abundance: once
CDR3aa: CAWSVSGGRLETQYF

v_gene: TRBV9
j_gene: TRBJ1-5
abundance: -
CDR3aa: CASSVEGDQPQHF

v_gene: TRBV27
j_gene: TRBJ2-5
abundance: -
CDR3aa: CASKAGQETQYF

v_gene: TRBV29-1
j_gene: TRBJ1-2
abundance: once
CDR3aa: CSAWGGQGNYGYTF